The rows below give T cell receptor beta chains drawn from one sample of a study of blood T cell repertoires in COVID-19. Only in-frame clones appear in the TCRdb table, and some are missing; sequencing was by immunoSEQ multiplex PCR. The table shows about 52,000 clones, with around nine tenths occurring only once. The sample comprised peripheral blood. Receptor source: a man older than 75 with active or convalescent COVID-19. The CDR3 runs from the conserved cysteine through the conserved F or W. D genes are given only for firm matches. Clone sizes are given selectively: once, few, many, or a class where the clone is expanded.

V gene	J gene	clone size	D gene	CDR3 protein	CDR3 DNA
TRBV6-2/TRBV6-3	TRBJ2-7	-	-	CASRPPGAYEQYF	TGTGCCAGCAGACCTCCTGGAGCATACGAGCAGTACTTC
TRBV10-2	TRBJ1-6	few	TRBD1	CASREQGRQSPLHF	TGCGCCAGCAGGGAACAGGGGCGACAGTCACCCCTCCACTTT
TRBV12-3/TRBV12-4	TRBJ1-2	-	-	CASSPTGFYGYTF	TGTGCCAGCAGTCCAACAGGTTTCTATGGCTACACCTTC
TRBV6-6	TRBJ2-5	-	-	CASSTPGLRETQYF	TGTGCCAGCAGCACCCCAGGGCTGCGAGAGACCCAGTACTTC
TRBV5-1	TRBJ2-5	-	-	CASSLDQGTKTQYF	TGCGCCAGCAGCTTGGATCAGGGGACAAAGACCCAGTACTTC
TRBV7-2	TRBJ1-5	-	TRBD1	CASSMTGLGNQPQHF	TGTGCCAGCAGCATGACAGGGTTAGGCAATCAGCCCCAGCATTTT
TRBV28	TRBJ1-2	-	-	CASSLQGYGYTF	TGTGCCAGCAGTTTACAGGGCTATGGCTACACCTTC
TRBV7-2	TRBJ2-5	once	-	CASSLAVRAAETQYF	TGTGCCAGCAGCTTAGCCGTCAGGGCGGCGGAGACCCAGTACTTC
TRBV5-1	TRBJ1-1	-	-	CASSLRVVAAGPNTEAFF	TGCGCCAGCAGCTTGCGAGTCGTCGCGGCGGGGCCGAACACTGAAGCTTTCTTT
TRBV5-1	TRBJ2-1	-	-	CASSLVSEGYNEQFF	TGCGCCAGCAGCTTGGTTTCTGAGGGCTACAATGAGCAGTTCTTC
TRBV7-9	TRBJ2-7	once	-	CASSDMAGGSYEQYF	TGTGCCAGCAGCGATATGGCGGGCGGTTCCTACGAGCAGTACTTC
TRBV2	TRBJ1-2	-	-	CASSQQGGDGYTF	TGTGCCAGCAGTCAACAGGGAGGGGATGGCTACACCTTC
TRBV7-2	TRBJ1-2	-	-	CASSSQGGANYGYTF	TGTGCCAGCAGCTCACAGGGCGGAGCTAACTATGGCTACACCTTC
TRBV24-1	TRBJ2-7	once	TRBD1	CATSDWGTGVYEQYF	TGTGCCACCAGTGATTGGGGGACAGGGGTCTACGAGCAGTACTTC
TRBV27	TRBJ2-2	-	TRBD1	CASTPSGTGTYGELFF	TGTGCCAGCACCCCTTCCGGGACAGGGACATACGGGGAGCTGTTTTTT
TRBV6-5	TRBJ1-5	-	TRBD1	CASSLEQGADQPQHF	TGTGCCAGCAGTTTAGAACAGGGGGCCGATCAGCCCCAGCATTTT
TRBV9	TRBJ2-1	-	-	CASSGGQVGSRGAHNEQFF	TGTGCCAGCAGCGGAGGACAGGTGGGTTCGCGGGGGGCCCACAATGAGCAGTTCTTC
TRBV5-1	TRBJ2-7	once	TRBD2	CASSLGTSGSYEQYF	TGCGCCAGCAGCTTGGGGACTAGCGGGAGCTACGAGCAGTACTTC
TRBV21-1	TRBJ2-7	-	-	CASSKVGTRSYEQYF	TGTGCCAGCAGCAAAGTCGGGACTAGAAGCTACGAGCAGTACTTC
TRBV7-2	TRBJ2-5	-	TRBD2	CASSPSAGGLQGTQYF	TGTGCCAGCAGCCCCTCAGCGGGGGGTTTACAAGGGACCCAGTACTTC
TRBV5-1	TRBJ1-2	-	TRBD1	CASSLTATGGGYGYTF	TGCGCCAGCAGCTTGACCGCGACAGGGGGCGGCTATGGCTACACCTTC
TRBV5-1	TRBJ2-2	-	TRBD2	CASSSGLAGGPRTGELFF	TGCGCCAGCAGCTCCGGACTAGCGGGAGGGCCGCGTACCGGGGAGCTGTTTTTT
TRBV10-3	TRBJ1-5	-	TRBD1	CAIREDRGNQPQHF	TGTGCCATCAGAGAAGACAGGGGCAATCAGCCCCAGCATTTT
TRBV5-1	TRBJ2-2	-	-	CASSLDRVGSGELFF	TGCGCCAGCAGCTTGGACAGGGTGGGTTCCGGGGAGCTGTTTTTT
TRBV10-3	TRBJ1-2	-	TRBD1	CAISEGQGNYGYTF	TGTGCCATCAGTGAGGGACAGGGGAACTATGGCTACACCTTC
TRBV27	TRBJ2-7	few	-	CASSSSGITGEQYF	TGTGCCAGCAGTTCCTCAGGGATTACGGGCGAGCAGTACTTC
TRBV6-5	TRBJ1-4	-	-	CASSYSYGSNEKLFF	TGTGCCAGCAGTTACTCGTACGGGTCTAATGAAAAACTGTTTTTT
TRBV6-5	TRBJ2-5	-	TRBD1	CASSRQGVGETQYF	TGTGCCAGCAGCCGCCAGGGGGTTGGAGAGACCCAGTACTTC
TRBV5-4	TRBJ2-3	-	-	CASSLGQLGADTQYF	TGTGCCAGCAGCTTAGGGCAGCTAGGGGCAGATACGCAGTATTTT
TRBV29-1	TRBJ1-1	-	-	CSVEDDKFAEAFF	TGCAGCGTTGAAGATGACAAGTTTGCTGAAGCTTTCTTT
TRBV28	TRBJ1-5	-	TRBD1	CASTSPHRGPNQPQHF	TGTGCCAGCACCAGTCCCCACAGGGGCCCCAATCAGCCCCAGCATTTT
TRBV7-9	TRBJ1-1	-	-	CASSSRVQGFTEAFF	TGTGCCAGCAGCTCAAGAGTGCAGGGGTTCACTGAAGCTTTCTTT
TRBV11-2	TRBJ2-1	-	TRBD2	CASSLAATSGRQFF	TGTGCCAGCAGCTTGGCTGCTACTAGCGGCAGACAGTTCTTC
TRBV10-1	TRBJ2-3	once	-	CASSESGLGAYQGDTQYF	TGCGCCAGCAGTGAGTCGGGGTTGGGCGCCTACCAGGGGGATACGCAGTATTTT
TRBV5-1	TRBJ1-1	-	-	CASSLRDTQIGDEAFF	TGCGCCAGCAGCCTCCGGGACACCCAGATTGGAGACGAAGCTTTCTTT
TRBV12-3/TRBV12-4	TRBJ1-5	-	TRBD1	CASSPGQHQPQHF	TGTGCCAGCAGTCCGGGACAGCATCAGCCCCAGCATTTT
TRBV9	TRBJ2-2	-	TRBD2	CASTRGAGELFF	TGTGCCAGCACCCGGGGGGCCGGGGAGCTGTTTTTT
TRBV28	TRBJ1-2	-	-	CASSRTDFNYGYTF	TGTGCCAGCAGTCGGACAGATTTTAACTATGGCTACACCTTC
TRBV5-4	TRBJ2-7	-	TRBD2	CASSLAGGPYEQYF	TGTGCCAGCAGCTTAGCGGGAGGGCCGTACGAGCAGTACTTC
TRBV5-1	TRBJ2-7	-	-	CASSLYFGGGAYEQYF	TGCGCCAGCAGCTTGTACTTCGGAGGGGGGGCTTACGAGCAGTACTTC
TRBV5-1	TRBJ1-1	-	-	CASSAYPGLMNTEAFF	TGCGCCAGCAGCGCATATCCGGGACTGATGAACACTGAAGCTTTCTTT